Listed below are T cell receptor beta chains from one sample, sequenced in a study of cytomegalovirus exposure and HLA in healthy donors. The table came from immunoSEQ multiplex PCR; TCRdb's copy has only in-frame clones and leaves some out. Among 250,000 to 350,000 clones listed, approximately 88% were seen once. Sample: PBMCs. Source of these receptors: a man aged 25 to 40 in good health and CMV-seronegative. The CDR3 runs from the conserved cysteine through the conserved F or W. Each record gives: D gene, clone size, V gene, CDR3 length, J gene, CDR3 DNA, CDR3 protein. The D gene is left open where the match is weak. Size tells how often a clone was seen (once, few, many) or the class of an expanded clone, and some rows leave it out.

>TRBD1|.|TRBV27|17|TRBJ2-5
TGTGCCAGCAGTTCCTCATTTCCGACAGGGGCAGGGGAGACCCAGTACTTC
CASSSSFPTGAGETQYF
>TRBD1|.|TRBV6-5|15|TRBJ1-6
TGTGCCAGCAGTTACAGGGACAGGGGTAATTCACCCCTCCACTTT
CASSYRDRGNSPLHF
>.|.|TRBV19|15|TRBJ1-4
TGTGCCAGTAGTAGCCAACAGGTAGCTAATGAAAAACTGTTTTTT
CASSSQQVANEKLFF
>.|.|TRBV18|15|TRBJ1-4
TGTGCCAGCTCACCCGTTAGGGGCCCTAATGAAAAACTGTTTTTT
CASSPVRGPNEKLFF
>.|.|TRBV5-1|13|TRBJ2-1
TGCGCCAGCAGCTTAGGGGTGGGCAATGAGCAGTTCTTC
CASSLGVGNEQFF
>.|.|TRBV11-2|12|TRBJ2-1
TGTGCCAGCAGCGATGACAGAAATGAGCAGTTCTTC
CASSDDRNEQFF
>.|.|TRBV7-9|14|TRBJ1-2
TGTGCCAGCAGCTTAGGAGTTGACAGGCGCAGCTACACCTTC
CASSLGVDRRSYTF
>TRBD2|.|TRBV9|18|TRBJ2-1
TGTGCCAGCAGCCTCAGAGGTGGGGGGGATAGCTCCTACAATGAGCAGTTCTTC
CASSLRGGGDSSYNEQFF
>.|once|TRBV7-2|14|TRBJ2-1
TGTGCCAGCAGCGACGACAGGTACTACAATGAGCAGTTCTTC
CASSDDRYYNEQFF
>TRBD1|.|TRBV6-4|16|TRBJ2-2
TGTGCCAGCAGTGCCCCGGACAGGTCGAACACCGGGGAGCTGTTTTTT
CASSAPDRSNTGELFF
>.|.|TRBV6-6|13|TRBJ2-7
TGTGCCAGCAGGAGGGGGGGAGGTAGCGAGCAGTACTTC
CASRRGGGSEQYF
>TRBD1|.|TRBV11-3|15|TRBJ2-5
TGTGCCAGCAGCAGGACAGGGGTTGAGGGGGAGACCCAGTACTTC
CASSRTGVEGETQYF
>.|.|TRBV5-6|18|TRBJ2-2
TGTGCCAGCAGCTTGGACCCCGAAACAACAGCGAACACCGGGGAGCTGTTTTTT
CASSLDPETTANTGELFF
>.|.|TRBV11-2|14|TRBJ2-1
TGTGCCAGCAGCTTACGAGCGGTCCCCAATGAGCAGTTCTTC
CASSLRAVPNEQFF
>TRBD1|.|TRBV19|12|TRBJ2-7
TGTGCCAGTAGCGGGACAGCCTACGAGCAGTACTTC
CASSGTAYEQYF
>TRBD2|once|TRBV7-2|13|TRBJ2-5
TGTGCCAGCAGCCGGGGGGGCCGAGAGACCCAGTACTTC
CASSRGGRETQYF
>.|.|TRBV2|13|TRBJ2-5
TGTGCCAGCAGTGAACAGGGGAAAGGTACCCAGTACTTC
CASSEQGKGTQYF
>TRBD1|.|TRBV4-1|15|TRBJ2-5
TGCGCCAGCAGCCAAACCGGGACAGCATGGGAGACCCAGTACTTC
CASSQTGTAWETQYF
>TRBD1|few|TRBV7-9|17|TRBJ1-4
TGTGCCAGCAGCTTAGCGCATAGCCGGGACAGTGGTGAAAAACTGTTTTTT
CASSLAHSRDSGEKLFF
>TRBD2|.|TRBV27|16|TRBJ2-1
TGTGCCAGCAGAAAAACCGGGCTAGCGGGGGGCAATGAGCAGTTCTTC
CASRKTGLAGGNEQFF